Presented here are 11 T cell receptor beta chains from one specimen sequenced in a study of metastatic and nonmetastatic thyroid tumors. TCRdb re-clonotyped the PCR reads through MiXCR. Of about 85,000 clones in the sample, over 8.5% were seen once. Thyroid surgery took place with no prior treatment in any patient. The specimen sequenced was blood. Every receptor here comes from a female donor with papillary thyroid cancer or a benign thyroid nodule (not recorded which). Some clones in this sample may be carry-over from other donors' samples.

At least ten counts were recorded for this clone. This chain connects TRBV14 to TRBJ2-1, with 9 bases that match TRBD2. The CDR3 sequence is 18 residues long. With 3 bases clipped from V and 0 bases from J, the junction kept 9 bases outside the gene matches. The germline CDR1 and CDR2 sequences are SGHDN and FVKESK. DNA for the CDR3: TGTGCCAGCAGCCATAATCTAGCGGGGCTGAGCTCCTACAATGAGCAGTTCTTC. It yields the protein CASSHNLAGLSSYNEQFF.

This clone was recorded at least ten times. The rearrangement joins TRBV20-1 to TRBJ2-7; maybe TRBD1 (5 bases). Trimming removed 1 base from V and 0 bases from J, with 10 bases in between. Germline values: CDR1 DFQATT, CDR2 SNEGSKA (reference sequence). The CDR3 consists of 14 residues. This chain's CDR3 is CSARGGSSSYEQYF. The CDR3 nucleotides are TGCAGTGCTAGAGGGGGCAGTTCCTCCTACGAGCAGTACTTC.

This clone was found many times. The rearrangement links TRBV9 to TRBJ2-7; D uncertain. The V gene's germline CDR1 is SGDLS and CDR2 YYNGEE. This CDR3 region has 14 residues. V lost 0 bases, J lost 0 bases, and 7 bases lay in between. The CDR3 reads CASSVDSSSYEQYF. In nucleotides, the CDR3 is TGTGCCAGCAGCGTAGACAGTTCCTCCTACGAGCAGTACTTC. Together with reference TRBV9 and TRBJ2-7, the CDR3 gives the full variable domain: DSGVTQTPKHLITATGQRVTLRCSPRSGDLSVYWYQQSLDQGLQFLIQYYNGEERAKGNILERFSAQQFPDLHSELNLSSLELGDSALYFCASSVDSSSYEQYFGPGTRLTVT.

At least ten counts were recorded for this clone. Distinct nucleotide sequences in the sample also encode this CDR3. The chain recombines TRBV7-2 with TRBJ1-2, with D possibly matching TRBD1 (6 bases). V lost 2 bases, J lost 6 bases, and 10 bases lay in between. Germline CDR1 and CDR2: SGHTA and FQGNSA. This CDR3 has 13 amino acids. The CDR3 reads CASSLRTDHGYTF. In DNA, the CDR3 is TGTGCCAGCAGCTTACGGACAGACCATGGCTACACCTTC.

The sample holds many counts of this clone. DNA of the CDR3: TGCAGTGCTAGAGGCCCAGGGTCGGATGGCTACACCTTC. This sequence encodes CSARGPGSDGYTF. The chain combines TRBV20-1 with TRBJ1-2, with a tentative D call TRBD1 (5 bases). Germline V gene sequence: CDR1 DFQATT, CDR2 SNEGSKA (reference sequence). The V gene lost 1 base and the J gene lost 6 bases, with 12 bases spanning the gap. This CDR3 spans 13 amino acids.

The chain links TRBV20-1 to TRBJ2-7; 10 bases agree with TRBD2. V lost 4 bases and J lost 0; bases outside the gene matches: 3. The CDR3 consists of 14 residues. Germline CDR1 DFQATT, CDR2 SNEGSKA (reference sequence). CDR3 bases: TGCAGTGCTAACAGACTAGCGGGCTCCTACGAGCAGTACTTC. Protein: CSANRLAGSYEQYF.

This clone was counted ten times or more. The chain uses TRBV2 and TRBJ2-7; 9 nucleotides agree with TRBD1. J lost 4 bases, V lost 1 base, and 5 bases had no gene match. The CDR3 sequence is 15 residues long. Germline V CDR1 and CDR2: SNHLY, FYNNEI. The CDR3 DNA reads as TGTGCCAGCAGTGAAGACAGGGGGCGGACTTACGAGCAGTACTTC. Translated: CASSEDRGRTYEQYF.

This clone was counted many times. Other DNA sequences within the sample encode an identical CDR3. V gene TRBV12-3 or TRBV12-4 combines with J gene TRBJ2-2; TRBD1 or TRBD2 may be the D gene (5 bases each). V lost 3 bases to trimming and J lost 5 bases, with 7 bases between them. The CDR3 runs to 13 residues. CDR3 protein: CASSFGGTGELFF. CDR3 nucleotides: TGTGCCAGCAGTTTTGGGGGTACCGGGGAGCTGTTTTTT.

This clone has only a few counts. The rearrangement joins TRBV18 to TRBJ1-2; 7 bases fit TRBD1. The CDR3 has 13 residues. The junction had 3 bases not matched to a gene; V was cut back by 3 bases and J by 5 bases. Looked up from germline, CDR1 is KGHSH and CDR2 is LQKENI. DNA of the CDR3: TGTGCCAGCTCACCGGACAGGCCATATGGCTACACCTTC. Translated: CASSPDRPYGYTF.

This clone was observed a handful of times. The V and J genes are TRBV10-3 and TRBJ2-1; D possibly matches TRBD1 or TRBD2 (6 bases each). The CDR3 has 16 residues. V lost 0 bases and J 4 bases, leaving 13 bases between the germline ends. Germline CDR1 and CDR2: ENHRY and SYGVKD. The CDR3 sequence is CAISESGGGQYNEQFF. The CDR3 DNA sequence: TGTGCCATCAGTGAGTCAGGAGGGGGGCAATACAATGAGCAGTTCTTC.

This clone was observed at least ten times. The chain joins TRBV5-1 to TRBJ2-3; D possibly corresponds to TRBD1 (6 bases). Trimming cost V 0 bases and J 0 bases, with 11 bases left between them. The length of the CDR3 is 16 residues. CDR1 and CDR2 (germline): SGHRS, YFSETQ. CDR3 bases: TGCGCCAGCAGCTTGGGGACAGTTTCCAGCACAGATACGCAGTATTTT. Translating gives CASSLGTVSSTDTQYF.